This T cell receptor (beta chain) was recorded in a study of regulatory T cells in long-lasting Graves disease. Findings and caveats of the study: Persistent disease showed a preference for TRBV28, TRBJ1-2 and TRBJ2-5.

Arm-PCR of CDR3 regions and iRepertoire HTBI primers were used to build TCR beta libraries. TCRdb re-analysed the multiplex PCR reads in MiXCR, keeping a single row per CDR3 protein. The data show 500,000 or so distinct CDR3 sequences, 12% to 15% seen once. Germline values: CDR1 MNHEY, CDR2 SMNVEV (reference sequence). With 4 bases clipped from V and 7 bases from J, the junction kept 16 bases outside the gene matches. The length of the CDR3 is 18 residues. This clonotype showed up many times. Its antigen is still unknown. As for time point: newly diagnosed GD, antithyroid drugs for less than 3 months. The TCR library was prepared using RNA isolated from PBMCs. This same sample was also taken into another study, of T cells in Graves' hyperthyroidism and ophthalmopathy. As that study records: Those patients with uncontrolled infection, other autoimmune disease, pregnancy or lactation were excluded. The majority of expanded thyroid clonotypes above 0.001 also appeared in blood. Researchers report that a 13 V-J model separated ophthalmopathy from stable hyperthyroidism.

The sequencing here drew on peripheral blood mononuclear cells (PBMCs), taken at new diagnosis, from a patient treated with antithyroid drugs. The chain recombines TRBV27 with TRBJ2-1; 10 bases are a match to TRBD2. This clonotype was obtained from a woman aged 45-60 years with Graves disease. The CDR3 here is CASSSTAGGPIERNEQFF. DNA for the CDR3: TGTGCCAGCAGTTCAACAGCGGGAGGGCCGATAGAGAGGAATGAGCAGTTCTTC.